A selection of T cell receptor beta chains follows, all from one sample in a study of T cells in Graves' hyperthyroidism and ophthalmopathy. MiXCR, applied by TCRdb to the multiplex PCR reads, yields one record per CDR3 protein. The sample has around 600,000 distinct CDR3 sequences, more than 14% seen once. The sequenced sample was blood. The receptor source for this set is a woman aged 45-65 years with Graves' ophthalmopathy. CDR3s include the opening cysteine and the closing phenylalanine or tryptophan. A D gene is named only where the DNA matches it firmly. Clone size is stated in some rows and not others, as once, few, many or a class when expanded.

J gene: TRBJ2-7; D gene: TRBD2; clone size: many; V gene: TRBV24-1; CDR3 protein: CATSEGTSGSTHEQYF; CDR3 DNA: TGTGCCACCAGTGAAGGGACTAGCGGGAGTACCCACGAGCAGTACTTC
J gene: TRBJ2-1; D gene: TRBD2; clone size: NA; V gene: TRBV27; CDR3 protein: CASREAGPNEQFF; CDR3 DNA: TGTGCCAGCAGGGAAGCGGGGCCCAATGAGCAGTTCTTC
J gene: TRBJ2-7; D gene: NA; clone size: NA; V gene: TRBV29-1; CDR3 protein: CSVEDPATGTGYEQYF; CDR3 DNA: TGCAGCGTTGAAGACCCCGCCACGGGGACCGGGTACGAGCAGTACTTC
J gene: TRBJ2-7; D gene: NA; clone size: many; V gene: TRBV7-2; CDR3 protein: CASSLASDPSYEQYF; CDR3 DNA: TGTGCCAGCAGCTTAGCCAGCGACCCCTCCTACGAGCAGTACTTC
J gene: TRBJ1-4; D gene: NA; clone size: NA; V gene: TRBV18; CDR3 protein: CASSPDTRGEKLFF; CDR3 DNA: TGTGCCAGCTCACCCGACACCCGGGGGGAAAAACTGTTTTTT
J gene: TRBJ2-1; D gene: TRBD2; clone size: NA; V gene: TRBV5-1; CDR3 protein: CASSKPGLAGGPRNEQFF; CDR3 DNA: TGCGCCAGCAGCAAACCGGGACTAGCGGGAGGGCCGAGGAATGAGCAGTTCTTC
J gene: TRBJ2-3; D gene: TRBD2; clone size: many; V gene: TRBV2; CDR3 protein: CASSGLAGRFTDTQYF; CDR3 DNA: TGTGCCAGCAGTGGGCTAGCGGGCCGATTCACAGATACGCAGTATTTT
J gene: TRBJ2-7; D gene: NA; clone size: once; V gene: TRBV28; CDR3 protein: CASSLIPGTTRYEQYF; CDR3 DNA: TGTGCCAGCAGTTTAATTCCCGGGACCACGCGATACGAGCAGTACTTC
J gene: TRBJ1-5; D gene: NA; clone size: few; V gene: TRBV7-9; CDR3 protein: CASSLYSGSVQPQHF; CDR3 DNA: TGTGCCAGCAGCTTATACTCAGGGTCTGTACAGCCCCAGCATTTT
J gene: TRBJ2-7; D gene: NA; clone size: many; V gene: TRBV7-9; CDR3 protein: CASSGLPYEQYF; CDR3 DNA: TGTGCCAGCAGCGGACTACCATACGAGCAGTACTTC
J gene: TRBJ1-5; D gene: NA; clone size: many; V gene: TRBV2; CDR3 protein: CASSGGPSSNQPQHF; CDR3 DNA: TGTGCCAGCAGTGGGGGGCCGAGTAGCAATCAGCCCCAGCATTTT
J gene: TRBJ2-3; D gene: NA; clone size: NA; V gene: TRBV5-4; CDR3 protein: CASWPRDSYTDTQYF; CDR3 DNA: TGTGCCAGCTGGCCCCGGGACTCATACACAGATACGCAGTATTTT
J gene: TRBJ1-1; D gene: NA; clone size: many; V gene: TRBV30; CDR3 protein: CAWSVPSPRNTEAFF; CDR3 DNA: TGTGCCTGGAGTGTCCCATCCCCTCGGAACACTGAAGCTTTCTTT
J gene: TRBJ2-5; D gene: NA; clone size: few; V gene: TRBV5-1; CDR3 protein: CASSGENTQYF; CDR3 DNA: TGCGCCAGCAGCGGCGAGAATACCCAGTACTTC
J gene: TRBJ2-7; D gene: TRBD1; clone size: few; V gene: TRBV5-1; CDR3 protein: CASSTAGTGASSSYEQYF; CDR3 DNA: TGCGCCAGCAGCACAGCCGGGACAGGCGCCAGTTCCTCCTACGAGCAGTACTTC
J gene: TRBJ2-1; D gene: NA; clone size: many; V gene: TRBV7-8; CDR3 protein: CASSLDLARTHEQFF; CDR3 DNA: TGTGCCAGCAGCTTAGATCTAGCGCGAACCCATGAGCAGTTCTTC
J gene: TRBJ2-5; D gene: NA; clone size: NA; V gene: TRBV6-5; CDR3 protein: CASSYRDSQETQYF; CDR3 DNA: TGTGCCAGCAGTTATCGCGACAGCCAAGAGACCCAGTACTTC
J gene: TRBJ2-7; D gene: TRBD2; clone size: many; V gene: TRBV5-1; CDR3 protein: CATSLAGGGHEQYF; CDR3 DNA: TGCGCCACTTCACTAGCGGGGGGGGGCCACGAGCAGTACTTC
J gene: TRBJ2-1; D gene: NA; clone size: NA; V gene: TRBV10-3; CDR3 protein: CAISAQKGAYNEQFF; CDR3 DNA: TGTGCCATCAGTGCACAAAAGGGAGCCTACAATGAGCAGTTCTTC
J gene: TRBJ2-3; D gene: NA; clone size: many; V gene: TRBV27; CDR3 protein: CASSLRRDGDTQYF; CDR3 DNA: TGTGCCAGCAGTTTGCGCAGGGACGGAGATACGCAGTATTTT
J gene: TRBJ2-4; D gene: TRBD2; clone size: once; V gene: TRBV7-3; CDR3 protein: CASSLGGLAKAKNIQYF; CDR3 DNA: TGTGCCAGCAGCTTAGGGGGACTAGCGAAAGCCAAAAACATTCAGTACTTC
J gene: TRBJ1-1; D gene: NA; clone size: few; V gene: TRBV6-2/TRBV6-3; CDR3 protein: CASSYAPLPRESAFF; CDR3 DNA: TGTGCCAGCAGTTACGCCCCCCTGCCCAGGGAATCAGCTTTCTTT
J gene: TRBJ2-1; D gene: NA; clone size: many; V gene: TRBV10-3; CDR3 protein: CAISQGGTEQFF; CDR3 DNA: TGTGCCATCAGTCAGGGGGGGACTGAGCAGTTCTTC
J gene: TRBJ2-7; D gene: NA; clone size: many; V gene: TRBV15; CDR3 protein: CATSRDLGGTYEQYF; CDR3 DNA: TGTGCCACCAGCAGAGATTTGGGGGGCACCTACGAGCAGTACTTC
J gene: TRBJ2-1; D gene: TRBD1; clone size: few; V gene: TRBV4-1; CDR3 protein: CASSPRGQGESNEQFF; CDR3 DNA: TGCGCCAGCAGCCCAAGGGGACAGGGGGAATCCAATGAGCAGTTCTTC
J gene: TRBJ1-1; D gene: NA; clone size: many; V gene: TRBV6-1; CDR3 protein: CAIRIMNTEAFF; CDR3 DNA: TGTGCCATACGGATCATGAACACTGAAGCTTTCTTT
J gene: TRBJ1-4; D gene: NA; clone size: few; V gene: TRBV29-1; CDR3 protein: CSVVDPTNEKLFF; CDR3 DNA: TGCAGCGTTGTTGACCCAACTAATGAAAAACTGTTTTTT
J gene: TRBJ1-3; D gene: NA; clone size: few; V gene: TRBV27; CDR3 protein: CASSLLSGNTIYF; CDR3 DNA: TGTGCCAGCAGCTTACTTTCTGGAAACACCATATATTTT
J gene: TRBJ2-7; D gene: TRBD1; clone size: many; V gene: TRBV9; CDR3 protein: CASSVGQGRSYEQYF; CDR3 DNA: TGTGCCAGCAGCGTTGGACAGGGGAGGTCCTACGAGCAGTACTTC
J gene: TRBJ1-2; D gene: NA; clone size: few; V gene: TRBV28; CDR3 protein: CASSHISYGYTF; CDR3 DNA: TGTGCCAGCAGTCATATCTCCTATGGCTACACCTTC
J gene: TRBJ1-2; D gene: NA; clone size: many; V gene: TRBV2; CDR3 protein: CASSQGTGYTF; CDR3 DNA: TGTGCCAGCAGTCAGGGTACTGGCTACACCTTC
J gene: TRBJ2-1; D gene: NA; clone size: many; V gene: TRBV10-3; CDR3 protein: CAISDRDWRDNEQFF; CDR3 DNA: TGTGCCATCAGTGACCGGGACTGGAGAGACAATGAGCAGTTCTTC
J gene: TRBJ2-1; D gene: NA; clone size: NA; V gene: TRBV20-1; CDR3 protein: CSTGAAVSYNEQFF; CDR3 DNA: TGCAGCACCGGAGCGGCAGTCTCCTACAATGAGCAGTTCTTC
J gene: TRBJ2-2; D gene: NA; clone size: few; V gene: TRBV7-9; CDR3 protein: CASSRTPEWGRPNTGELFF; CDR3 DNA: TGTGCCAGCAGCCGGACCCCCGAATGGGGGCGGCCGAACACCGGGGAGCTGTTTTTT
J gene: TRBJ2-7; D gene: NA; clone size: NA; V gene: TRBV6-1; CDR3 protein: CANLIMTDYEQYF; CDR3 DNA: TGTGCCAACCTGATTATGACGGACTACGAGCAGTACTTC
J gene: TRBJ2-7; D gene: NA; clone size: NA; V gene: TRBV5-1; CDR3 protein: CASSFGTSPYEQYF; CDR3 DNA: TGCGCCAGCAGCTTCGGGACCTCACCCTACGAGCAGTACTTC
J gene: TRBJ2-1; D gene: NA; clone size: few; V gene: TRBV24-1; CDR3 protein: CATSDLRGNEQFF; CDR3 DNA: TGTGCCACCAGTGATTTGCGGGGCAATGAGCAGTTCTTC
J gene: TRBJ2-3; D gene: TRBD2; clone size: NA; V gene: TRBV18; CDR3 protein: CASSPPTSGPTDTQYF; CDR3 DNA: TGTGCCAGCTCACCTCCCACTAGCGGGCCCACAGATACGCAGTATTTT
J gene: TRBJ2-5; D gene: TRBD2; clone size: few; V gene: TRBV7-6; CDR3 protein: CASSLGPLLAGRKETQYF; CDR3 DNA: TGTGCCAGCAGCTTAGGCCCGCTCCTAGCGGGAAGGAAAGAGACCCAGTACTTC
J gene: TRBJ1-6; D gene: NA; clone size: many; V gene: TRBV7-2; CDR3 protein: CASSLALVADSPLHF; CDR3 DNA: TGTGCCAGCAGCTTAGCGCTTGTGGCAGATTCACCCCTCCACTTT
J gene: TRBJ2-1; D gene: NA; clone size: many; V gene: TRBV24-1; CDR3 protein: CATSDPDYPWSNEQFF; CDR3 DNA: TGTGCCACCAGTGATCCGGACTACCCTTGGAGCAATGAGCAGTTCTTC
J gene: TRBJ1-2; D gene: TRBD1; clone size: many; V gene: TRBV6-6; CDR3 protein: CASSYPRDRADGYTF; CDR3 DNA: TGTGCCAGCAGTTACCCTCGGGACAGGGCCGATGGCTACACCTTC
J gene: TRBJ1-1; D gene: NA; clone size: many; V gene: TRBV20-1; CDR3 protein: CSARSRTVNTEAFF; CDR3 DNA: TGCAGTGCTAGATCACGGACGGTGAACACTGAAGCTTTCTTT
J gene: TRBJ2-3; D gene: NA; clone size: many; V gene: TRBV12-3/TRBV12-4; CDR3 protein: CASCRETNTQYF; CDR3 DNA: TGTGCCAGCTGCCGAGAGACAAACACGCAGTATTTT
J gene: TRBJ2-3; D gene: NA; clone size: many; V gene: TRBV20-1; CDR3 protein: CSARRPTNTDTQYF; CDR3 DNA: TGCAGTGCTAGGCGGCCTACCAACACAGATACGCAGTATTTT
J gene: TRBJ1-5; D gene: NA; clone size: many; V gene: TRBV2; CDR3 protein: CASSTDSTYNQPQHF; CDR3 DNA: TGTGCCAGCAGTACAGACAGCACATACAATCAGCCCCAGCATTTT
J gene: TRBJ2-7; D gene: TRBD1; clone size: many; V gene: TRBV3-1; CDR3 protein: CASSPAVQGEYEQYF; CDR3 DNA: TGTGCCAGCAGCCCAGCTGTACAGGGGGAATACGAGCAGTACTTC
J gene: TRBJ2-7; D gene: NA; clone size: many; V gene: TRBV20-1; CDR3 protein: CSARGGSYYEQYF; CDR3 DNA: TGCAGTGCTAGAGGTGGCAGCTACTACGAGCAGTACTTC
J gene: TRBJ2-6; D gene: NA; clone size: NA; V gene: TRBV3-1; CDR3 protein: CASSQVPGGGSGANVLTF; CDR3 DNA: TGTGCCAGCAGCCAAGTACCAGGAGGTGGCTCTGGGGCCAACGTCCTGACTTTC
J gene: TRBJ2-5; D gene: TRBD1; clone size: NA; V gene: TRBV20-1; CDR3 protein: CSAWDRGMETQYF; CDR3 DNA: TGCAGTGCTTGGGACAGGGGAATGGAGACCCAGTACTTC
J gene: TRBJ2-1; D gene: NA; clone size: many; V gene: TRBV28; CDR3 protein: CASTQPGLPYNEQFF; CDR3 DNA: TGTGCCAGCACCCAACCGGGACTTCCCTACAATGAGCAGTTCTTC
J gene: TRBJ1-2; D gene: NA; clone size: many; V gene: TRBV30; CDR3 protein: CAWRGTSANYGYTF; CDR3 DNA: TGTGCCTGGAGGGGGACCTCGGCTAACTATGGCTACACCTTC
J gene: TRBJ2-7; D gene: TRBD1; clone size: many; V gene: TRBV9; CDR3 protein: CASSATGTGNEQYF; CDR3 DNA: TGTGCCAGCAGCGCCACCGGGACAGGGAACGAGCAGTACTTC